The entry below gives a single T cell receptor beta chain sequence along with its context. What it binds is unknown. These data come from a study of T cell clusters in autoimmune cytopenias. Study results and limitations: Primary autoimmune cytopenia patients seemingly lacked the physiological T cell clusters found in healthy donors. Healthy donors had about 3-fold more exclusive TRB clusters than active autoimmune hepatitis patients.

The CDR3 spans 12 residues. Germline CDR1 SGHTA, CDR2 FQGNSA. TRB was amplified by touch-down multiplex PCR, primer pools A and B combined. TCRdb reprocessed the multiplex PCR reads, with one entry per CDR3 protein and no DNA. Its listing shows under 8,000 distinct CDR3 sequences. TRB amplification used roughly 250 ng of peripheral blood genomic DNA. Another study also made use of these data, one on T cell repertoires in aging, cancer and after chemotherapy. This second report adds: Donor ages fell into six groups from 30 or younger up to 70 or older. Compared with age-matched healthy donors, untreated hematological or solid cancer patients showed higher blood TCR clonality.

The sample was peripheral blood. The chain carries TRBV7-2 and TRBJ1-2. The receptor comes from a human donor in good health. The CDR3 is CASSPWEGGYTF.